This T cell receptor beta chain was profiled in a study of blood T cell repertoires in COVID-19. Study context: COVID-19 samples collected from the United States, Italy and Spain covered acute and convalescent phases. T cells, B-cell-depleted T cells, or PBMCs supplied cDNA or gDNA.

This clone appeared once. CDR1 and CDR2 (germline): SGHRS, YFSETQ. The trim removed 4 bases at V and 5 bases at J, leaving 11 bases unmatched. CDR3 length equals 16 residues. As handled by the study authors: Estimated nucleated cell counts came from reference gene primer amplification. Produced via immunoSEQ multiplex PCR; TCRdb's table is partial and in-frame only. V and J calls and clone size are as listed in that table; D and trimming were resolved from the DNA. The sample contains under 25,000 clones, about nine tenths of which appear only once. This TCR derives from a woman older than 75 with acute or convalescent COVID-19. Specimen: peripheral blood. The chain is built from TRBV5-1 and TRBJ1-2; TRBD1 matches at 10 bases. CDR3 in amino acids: CASSTQTGGSSYGYTF. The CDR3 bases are TGCGCCAGCAGCACCCAGACAGGGGGCAGTAGTTATGGCTACACCTTC.